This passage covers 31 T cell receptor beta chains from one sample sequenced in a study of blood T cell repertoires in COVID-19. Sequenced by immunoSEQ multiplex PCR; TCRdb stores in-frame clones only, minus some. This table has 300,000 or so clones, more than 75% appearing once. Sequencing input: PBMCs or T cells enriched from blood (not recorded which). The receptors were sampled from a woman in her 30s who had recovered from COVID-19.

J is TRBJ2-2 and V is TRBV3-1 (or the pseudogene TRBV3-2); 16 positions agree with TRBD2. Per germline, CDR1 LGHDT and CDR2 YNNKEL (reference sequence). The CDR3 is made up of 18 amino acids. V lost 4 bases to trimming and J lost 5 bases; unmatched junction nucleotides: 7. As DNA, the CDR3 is TGTGCCAGCAGCCCGGGACTAGCGGGGGGGCTTATAACCGGGGAGCTGTTTTTT. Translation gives CASSPGLAGGLITGELFF.

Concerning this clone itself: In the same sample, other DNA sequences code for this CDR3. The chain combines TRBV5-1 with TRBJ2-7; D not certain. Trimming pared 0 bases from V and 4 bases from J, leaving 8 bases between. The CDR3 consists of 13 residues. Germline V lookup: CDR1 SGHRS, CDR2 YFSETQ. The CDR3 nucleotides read TGCGCCAGCAGCTTGGGGAGTGGGTACGAGCAGTACTTC. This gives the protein CASSLGSGYEQYF.

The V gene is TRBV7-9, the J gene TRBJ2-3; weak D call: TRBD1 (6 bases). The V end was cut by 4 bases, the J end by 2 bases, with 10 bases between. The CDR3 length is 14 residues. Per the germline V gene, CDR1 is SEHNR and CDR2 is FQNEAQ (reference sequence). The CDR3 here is CASSYGQPTDTQYF. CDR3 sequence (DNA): TGTGCCAGCAGCTACGGACAGCCCACAGATACGCAGTATTTT.

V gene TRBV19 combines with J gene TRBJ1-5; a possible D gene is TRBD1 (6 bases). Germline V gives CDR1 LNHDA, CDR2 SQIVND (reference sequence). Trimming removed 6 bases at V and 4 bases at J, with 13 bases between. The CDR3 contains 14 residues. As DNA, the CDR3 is TGTGCCAGTAGATTAGGGGGGGTTAATCAGCCCCAGCATTTT. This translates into CASRLGGVNQPQHF. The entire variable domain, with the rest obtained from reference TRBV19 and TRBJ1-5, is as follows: DGGITQSPKYLFRKEGQNVTLSCEQNLNHDAMYWYRQDPGQGLRLIYYSQIVNDFQKGDIAEGYSVSREKKESFPLTVTSAQKNPTAFYLCASRLGGVNQPQHFGDGTRLSIL.

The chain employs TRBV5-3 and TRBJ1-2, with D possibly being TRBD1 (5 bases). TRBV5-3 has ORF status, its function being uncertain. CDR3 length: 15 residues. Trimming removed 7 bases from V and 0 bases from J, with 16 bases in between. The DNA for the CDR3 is TGTGCCAGACGGGGGGAGGGACTCACTAACTATGGCTACACCTTC. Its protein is CARRGEGLTNYGYTF.

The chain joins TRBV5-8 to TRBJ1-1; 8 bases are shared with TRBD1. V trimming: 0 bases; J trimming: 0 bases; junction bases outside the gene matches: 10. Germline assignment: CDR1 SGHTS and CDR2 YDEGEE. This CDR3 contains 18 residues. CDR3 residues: CASSLASDRVLLNTEAFF. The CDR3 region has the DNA TGTGCCAGCAGCTTGGCCTCGGACAGGGTGCTTCTGAACACTGAAGCTTTCTTT.

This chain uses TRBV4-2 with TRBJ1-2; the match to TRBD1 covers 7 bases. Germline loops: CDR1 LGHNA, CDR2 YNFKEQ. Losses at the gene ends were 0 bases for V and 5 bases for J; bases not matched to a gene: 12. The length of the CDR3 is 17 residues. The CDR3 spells CASSQDRTGRRQYGYTF. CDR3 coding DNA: TGTGCCAGCAGCCAAGATCGGACAGGCCGAAGGCAATATGGCTACACCTTC.

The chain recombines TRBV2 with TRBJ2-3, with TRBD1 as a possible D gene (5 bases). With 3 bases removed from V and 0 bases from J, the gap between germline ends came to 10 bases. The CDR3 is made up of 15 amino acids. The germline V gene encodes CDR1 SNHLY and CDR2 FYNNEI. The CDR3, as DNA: TGTGCCAGCAGTGACCGGCAGGGTAGCACAGATACGCAGTATTTT. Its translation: CASSDRQGSTDTQYF. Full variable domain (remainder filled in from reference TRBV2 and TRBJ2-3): EPEVTQTPSHQVTQMGQEVILRCVPISNHLYFYWYRQILGQKVEFLVSFYNNEISEKSEIFDDQFSVERPDGSNFTLKIRSTKLEDSAMYFCASSDRQGSTDTQYFGPGTRLTVL.

The CDR3 here is CAISDSGSGQPQHF. For the CDR3, the DNA is TGTGCCATCAGTGACTCAGGGTCGGGTCAGCCCCAGCATTTT. The chain has TRBV10-3 and TRBJ1-5; possibly TRBD1 for D (5 bases). Trimming took 3 bases from V and 6 from J, leaving 12 bases between them. The CDR3 length is 14 residues. Per the germline V gene, CDR1 is ENHRY and CDR2 is SYGVKD.

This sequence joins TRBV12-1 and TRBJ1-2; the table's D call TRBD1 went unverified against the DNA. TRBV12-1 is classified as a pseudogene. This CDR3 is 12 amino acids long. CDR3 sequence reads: CANRRQGDGYTF. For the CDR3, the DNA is TGTGCCAATCGGCGACAGGGCGATGGCTACACCTTC.

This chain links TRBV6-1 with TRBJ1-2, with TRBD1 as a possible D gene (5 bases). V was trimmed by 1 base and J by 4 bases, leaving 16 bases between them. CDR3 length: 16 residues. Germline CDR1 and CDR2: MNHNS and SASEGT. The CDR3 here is CASSEGVKGNLYGYTF. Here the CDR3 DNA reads TGTGCCAGCAGTGAAGGAGTAAAGGGGAACCTCTATGGCTACACCTTC.

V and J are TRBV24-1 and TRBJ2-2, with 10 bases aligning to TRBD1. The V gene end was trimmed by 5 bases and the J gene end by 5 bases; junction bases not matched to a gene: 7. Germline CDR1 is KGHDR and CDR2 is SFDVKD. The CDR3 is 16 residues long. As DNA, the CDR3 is TGTGCCACCAGTGCTCGGGACAGGGGATTAACCGGGGAGCTGTTTTTT. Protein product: CATSARDRGLTGELFF.

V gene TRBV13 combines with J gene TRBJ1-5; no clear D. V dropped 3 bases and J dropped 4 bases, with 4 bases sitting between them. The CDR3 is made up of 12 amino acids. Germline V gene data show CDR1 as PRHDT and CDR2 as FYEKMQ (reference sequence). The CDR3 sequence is CASSFPNQPQHF. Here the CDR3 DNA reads TGTGCCAGCAGCTTCCCGAATCAGCCCCAGCATTTT.

The CDR3 nucleotides read TGCGCCAGCAGTCGTACTACGGGACAGGGATCGAACACTGAAGCTTTCTTT. Translation gives CASSRTTGQGSNTEAFF. The chain has TRBV5-1 and TRBJ1-1; 9 bases agree with TRBD1. The CDR3 runs to 17 residues. V shed 5 bases and J 1 base; nucleotides not matched to a gene: 12. In germline, CDR1 is SGHRS, CDR2 YFSETQ.

In nucleotides, the CDR3 is TGCGCCAGCAGCCCGGACAGGGGTATCACTGAAGCTTTCTTT. This codes for CASSPDRGITEAFF. The genes are TRBV5-1 and TRBJ1-1; 9 bases fit TRBD1. Trimming at V came to 4 bases and at J to 4 bases, leaving 5 bases not matched to a gene. CDR1 SGHRS and CDR2 YFSETQ come from the germline V gene. CDR3 size: 14 residues.

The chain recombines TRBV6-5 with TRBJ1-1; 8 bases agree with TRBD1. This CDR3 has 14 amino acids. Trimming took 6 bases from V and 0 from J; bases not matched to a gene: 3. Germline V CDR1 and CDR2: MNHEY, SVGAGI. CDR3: CASSAGGMNTEAFF. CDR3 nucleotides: TGTGCCAGCAGCGCAGGGGGCATGAACACTGAAGCTTTCTTT.

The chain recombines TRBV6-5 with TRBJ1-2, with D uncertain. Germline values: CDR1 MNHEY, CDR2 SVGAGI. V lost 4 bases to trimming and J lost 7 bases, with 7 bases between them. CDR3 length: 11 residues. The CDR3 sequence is CASSSLFGYTF. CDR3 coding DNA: TGTGCCAGCAGTTCCTTATTTGGCTACACCTTC.

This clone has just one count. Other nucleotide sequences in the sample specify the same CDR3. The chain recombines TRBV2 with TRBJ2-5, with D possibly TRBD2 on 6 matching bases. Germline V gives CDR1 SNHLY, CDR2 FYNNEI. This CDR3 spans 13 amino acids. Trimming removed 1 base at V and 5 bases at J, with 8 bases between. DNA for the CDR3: TGTGCCAGCAGTGAAGGACTAGAGGAGACCCAGTACTTC. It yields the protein CASSEGLEETQYF.

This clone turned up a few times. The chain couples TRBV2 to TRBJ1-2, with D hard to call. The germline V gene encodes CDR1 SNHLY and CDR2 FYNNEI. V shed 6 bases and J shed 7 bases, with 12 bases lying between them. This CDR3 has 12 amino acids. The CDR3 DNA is TGTGCCAGCAGCCAGATGACGGGTGGCTACACCTTC. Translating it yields CASSQMTGGYTF.

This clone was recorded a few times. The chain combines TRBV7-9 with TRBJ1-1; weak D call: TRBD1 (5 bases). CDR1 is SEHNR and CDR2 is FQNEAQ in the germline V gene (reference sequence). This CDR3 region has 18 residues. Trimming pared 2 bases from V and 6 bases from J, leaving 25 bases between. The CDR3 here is CASSLRVGGAGGVPEAFF. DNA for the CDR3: TGTGCCAGCAGCTTAAGAGTCGGTGGGGCAGGCGGGGTGCCTGAAGCTTTCTTT.

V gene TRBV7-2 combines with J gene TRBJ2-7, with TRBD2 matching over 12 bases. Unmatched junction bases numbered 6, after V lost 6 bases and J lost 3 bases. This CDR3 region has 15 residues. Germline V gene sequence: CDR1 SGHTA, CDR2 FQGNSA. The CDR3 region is CASRELAGGHYEQYF. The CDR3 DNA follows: TGTGCCAGCAGGGAACTAGCGGGGGGCCACTACGAGCAGTACTTC.

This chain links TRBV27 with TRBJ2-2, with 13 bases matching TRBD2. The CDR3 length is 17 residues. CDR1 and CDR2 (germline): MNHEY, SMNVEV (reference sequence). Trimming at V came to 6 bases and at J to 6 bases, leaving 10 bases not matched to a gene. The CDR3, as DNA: TGTGCCAGCAGGACAGGACTAGCGGGGGATCGTGCCGGGGAGCTGTTTTTT. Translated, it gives CASRTGLAGDRAGELFF.

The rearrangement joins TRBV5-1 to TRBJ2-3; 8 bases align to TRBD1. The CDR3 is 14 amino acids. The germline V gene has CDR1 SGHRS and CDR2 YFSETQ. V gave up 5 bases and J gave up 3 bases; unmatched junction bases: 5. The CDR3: CASRGRTGTDTQYF. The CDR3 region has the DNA TGCGCCAGCAGAGGCAGGACAGGGACAGATACGCAGTATTTT.

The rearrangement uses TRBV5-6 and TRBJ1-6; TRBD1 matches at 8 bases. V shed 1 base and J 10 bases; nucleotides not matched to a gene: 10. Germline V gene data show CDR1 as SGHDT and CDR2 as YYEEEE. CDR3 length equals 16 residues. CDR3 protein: CASSLPTGQGTSPLHF. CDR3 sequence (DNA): TGTGCCAGCAGCTTGCCAACAGGACAGGGAACCTCACCCCTCCACTTT.

CDR3 region: CASSEEGGTEAFF. CDR3 DNA sequence: TGTGCCAGCAGTGAAGAAGGGGGAACTGAAGCTTTCTTT. The genes are TRBV2 and TRBJ1-1, with TRBD1 as a possible D gene (6 bases). Trimming shortened V by 1 base and J by 5 bases, and 8 bases separated the two germline ends. In germline, CDR1 is SNHLY, CDR2 FYNNEI. The length of the CDR3 is 13 residues.

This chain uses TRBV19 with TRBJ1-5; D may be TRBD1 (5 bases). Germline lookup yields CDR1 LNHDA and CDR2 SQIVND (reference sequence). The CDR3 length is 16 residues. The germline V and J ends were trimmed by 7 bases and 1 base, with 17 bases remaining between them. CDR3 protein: CASTPNRTPSNQPQHF. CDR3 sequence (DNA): TGTGCCAGTACCCCTAACCGGACACCCAGCAATCAGCCCCAGCATTTT.

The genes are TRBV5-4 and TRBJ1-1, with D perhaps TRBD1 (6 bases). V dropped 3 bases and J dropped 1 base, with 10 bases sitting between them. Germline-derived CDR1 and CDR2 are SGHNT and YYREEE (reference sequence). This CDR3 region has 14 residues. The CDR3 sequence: CASSSQGTNTEAFF. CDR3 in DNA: TGTGCCAGCAGCTCACAGGGAACGAACACTGAAGCTTTCTTT.

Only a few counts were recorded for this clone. The CDR3 is CASSVRGPPGELFF. Here the CDR3 DNA reads TGTGCCAGCAGCGTCAGGGGGCCTCCCGGGGAGCTGTTTTTT. The genes are TRBV11-3 and TRBJ2-2; 8 nucleotides match TRBD1. The V and J ends lost 5 bases and 6 bases, in that order; junction bases with no gene match: 5. CDR1 and CDR2 (germline): SGHNT, YENEEA. CDR3 length: 14 amino acids.

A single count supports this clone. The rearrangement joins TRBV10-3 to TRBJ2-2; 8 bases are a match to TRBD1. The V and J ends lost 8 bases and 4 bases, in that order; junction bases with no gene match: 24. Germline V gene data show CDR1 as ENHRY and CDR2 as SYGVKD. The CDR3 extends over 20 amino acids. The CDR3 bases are TGTGCCATCGGGAGCCGTTCCGGGACAGGACAAAATGTCGGCACCGGGGAGCTGTTTTTT. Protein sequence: CAIGSRSGTGQNVGTGELFF.

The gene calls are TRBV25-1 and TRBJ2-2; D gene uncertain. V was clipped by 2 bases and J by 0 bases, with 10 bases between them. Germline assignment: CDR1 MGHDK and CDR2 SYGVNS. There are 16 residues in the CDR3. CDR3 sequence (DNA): TGTGCCAGCAGTGAAACGACACCAGCGAACACCGGGGAGCTGTTTTTT. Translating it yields CASSETTPANTGELFF.

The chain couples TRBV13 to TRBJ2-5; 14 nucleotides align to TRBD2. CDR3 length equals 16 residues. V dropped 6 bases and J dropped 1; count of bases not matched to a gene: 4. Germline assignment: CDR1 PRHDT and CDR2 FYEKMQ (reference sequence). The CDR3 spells CASRSGLAGVQETQYF. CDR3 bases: TGTGCCAGCAGGTCGGGACTAGCGGGGGTCCAAGAGACCCAGTACTTC.